Detailed here is one TCR beta chain. Germline lookup yields CDR1 MDHEN and CDR2 SYDVKM. This CDR3 has 11 amino acids. Between the trimmed V and J ends, which lost 6 bases and 6 bases, there was a span of 5 bases. This record comes from a study of OX40 agonist ivuxolimab in advanced cancers. Study information: Age averaged 60 years (range roughly 23 to 90), and 70% to 85% were male. Having had anti-PD-1, anti-PD-L1 or anti-CTLA-4 therapy before was allowed, and approximately 40% had some.

The repertoire was sequenced with immunoSEQ multiplex PCR; TCRdb's copy has only in-frame clones and lacks some. The sample comprises approximately 39,000 clones, less than 90% of which are singletons, and less than 5% rests with the top ten. V is TRBV28 and J is TRBJ2-2; D may be TRBD1 or TRBD2 (5 bases each). The source was CD4+ or CD8+ T cells sorted from blood, collected in a trial of the OX40 agonist ivuxolimab. The sequence was collected from an adult with an advanced solid tumor such as melanoma, head and neck, liver or kidney cancer. CDR3 residues: CASRGAGELFF. In DNA form, the CDR3 reads TGTGCCAGCAGGGGGGCCGGGGAGCTGTTTTTT.